This T cell receptor beta chain was sequenced during a study of T cells after yellow fever vaccination (dated by TCRdb to between 2018 and 2021). About the study as a whole: The SMART-Seq v4 Ultra Low Input RNA kit was used to prepare libraries from fractions with low cell numbers. The cohort comprised two healthy male donors, one aged 18 to 30 and one aged 30 to 40 years. Blood samples were taken at several timepoints before and after primary and secondary immunization, and bulk PBMC replicates and cell subsets were isolated. Bulk TCR alpha and beta repertoires were sequenced longitudinally to track T-cell clones before and after primary and booster YFV17D yellow fever vaccination.

CDR1 and CDR2, looked up from the germline V gene, are SGHRS and YFSETQ. V ends up 4 bases short and J 2 bases short, with an unmatched junction base count of 2. The cysteine opens and the phenylalanine closes a CDR3 of 14 amino acids. Solely the CDR3 DNA is kept, with 42 bases framed from the first base. TCR cDNA was synthesized by 5'RACE template switching, through which a universal primer site and unique molecular identifiers were introduced. Priming of cDNA synthesis was performed from both the TCR alpha and TCR beta constant segments. Library amplification used two PCR steps, and the second PCR step added sample barcodes and sequencing adapters. Libraries were sequenced on Illumina HiSeq 2500 (2x100 bp) or NovaSeq (2x150 bp). In the original analysis: Reads were demultiplexed and collapsed into UMI consensus sequences with MIGEC, and V(D)J alignment was performed with MiXCR. Using edgeR on replicate PBMC samples, clonotypes were called vaccine-responding if FDR was below 0.01 and the log2 fold change was above 5 up to day 15. CD4 or CD8 identity was assigned to each bulk clonotype according to whether the clonotype was present at higher abundance in the sequenced CD4 repertoire or the sequenced CD8 repertoire. TCRdb trimmed the raw reads at Q25, called clones with MiXCR and kept productive beta chains. Rows with a matching CDR3 protein are joined into one entry that keeps the most common DNA and genes. Here the V and J calls rest on TCRdb's processing, not on the authors' analysis. The sample has roughly 300,000 distinct CDR3 sequences on record, roughly 6.8% of them singletons. The ten largest account for 18% of the sample.

This clonotype was detected many times. There is no known antigen for this receptor. Base qualities are missing; no much larger clone stands one base away. The treatment or condition label on this specimen signifies: live attenuated yellow fever vaccine strain. At each blood-draw timepoint, two biological replicates of bulk PBMCs were obtained. A standard Ficoll-Paque protocol was used to isolate PBMCs from peripheral blood. TriZol was used to extract RNA from bulk PBMCs, from CD4 and CD8 fractions, and from dextramer-positive and dextramer-negative fractions. The full study reports these points: A small fraction of clonotypes appeared in both the CD4 and CD8 compartments, likely as a result of convergent recombination. Computational filtering was required because FACS-sorted repertoires could contain abundant contaminating clonotypes from the bulk population. The study included only a couple of donors, which limits how far the findings can be generalized. The secondary T-cell response was found to be weaker but faster than the primary response, with a peak reached on day 5 rather than on day 15. After the booster, most clones that had expanded after primary vaccination were detected again (almost 97% of CD4 and more than 85% of CD8), suggesting broad maintenance of memory.

Rearrangement joined TRBV5-1 to TRBJ1-2; 10 bases in the middle match TRBD1. This material consisted of PBMCs, taken roughly 45 days after the first yellow fever vaccination. This sequence originates from a man younger than 30 who received the YFV17D yellow fever vaccine. The DNA is TGCGCCAGCAGCCCGGACAGGGGGAACTATGGCTACACCTTC. The encoded protein is CASSPDRGNYGYTF.